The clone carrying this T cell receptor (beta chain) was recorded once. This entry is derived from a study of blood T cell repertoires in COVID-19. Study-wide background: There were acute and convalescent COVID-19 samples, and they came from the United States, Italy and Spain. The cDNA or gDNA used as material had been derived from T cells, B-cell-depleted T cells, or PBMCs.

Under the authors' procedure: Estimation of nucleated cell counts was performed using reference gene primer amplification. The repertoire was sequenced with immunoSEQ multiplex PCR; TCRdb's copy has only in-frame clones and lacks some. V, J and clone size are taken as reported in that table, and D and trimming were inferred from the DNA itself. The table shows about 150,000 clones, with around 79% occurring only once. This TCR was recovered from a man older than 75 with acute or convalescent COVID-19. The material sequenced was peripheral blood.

The CDR3 loop reads CASSQSTRGRQYV. Written as DNA, the CDR3 is TGCGCCAGCAGTCAATCGACTCGGGGTAGGCAGTACGTC. The rearrangement links TRBV23-1 to TRBJ2-7, with a tentative D call TRBD2 (5 bases). TRBV23-1 is annotated as an ORF whose role is uncertain. CDR3 length equals 13 residues. V lost 0 bases and J lost 9, with 12 bases in between.